This TCR beta chain was retrieved from a study of cytomegalovirus exposure and HLA in healthy donors. PCR used 60 Vbeta primers and 13 Jbeta primers. The data were produced by immunoSEQ multiplex PCR, yet TCRdb's version contains in-frame clones alone and is incomplete. The sample gives approximately 150,000 clones, roughly 74% of which show up once; about 11% is in the top ten. Study-level results: Segments of the TCR beta V type were, in most cases, productive about 87% or about 30% of the time in an earlier analysis. The study flagged approximately 180 TCR beta chains as cytomegalovirus-associated.

On this clone itself: Its antigen remains unidentified.

After removal of 6 bases from V and 5 bases from J, the junction contained 18 bases not matched to a gene. Germline V CDR1 and CDR2: SQVTM, ANQGSEA. The CDR3 contains 16 residues. The sequence was collected from a man aged 18 to 30 in good health and CMV-seropositive. Sequenced sample: PBMCs. The chain recombines TRBV29-1 with TRBJ1-1; 7 bases fit TRBD1. The CDR3 loop reads CSVIQGFGSIMTEAFF. The CDR3 coding sequence is TGCAGCGTAATACAGGGGTTCGGTTCCATCATGACTGAAGCTTTCTTT.